The 18 T cell receptor beta chains reported below all come from one sample, sequenced in a study of blood T cell repertoires in COVID-19. TCRdb's table, derived via immunoSEQ multiplex PCR, lists solely in-frame clones and lacks some. This table holds around 150,000 clones, roughly four fifths found once. The sequenced sample was peripheral blood. Receptors were obtained from a woman over 75 with acute or convalescent COVID-19.

V is TRBV6-1 and J is TRBJ2-7; no clear D. V lost 8 bases and J lost 4, with 12 bases in between. From germline, CDR1 is MNHNS and CDR2 SASEGT. This CDR3 is built from 12 residues. CDR3 bases: TGTGCCAGCGGCAGGTTTTTATACGAGCAGTACTTC. It codes for CASGRFLYEQYF.

The chain carries TRBV7-3 and TRBJ1-2; tentatively, D is TRBD1 (6 bases). Trimming took 2 bases from V and 2 from J, leaving 9 bases between them. CDR3 length equals 14 residues. The germline gives CDR1 SGHTA, CDR2 FQGTGA. The DNA for the CDR3 is TGTGCCAGCAGCTTAGGACAGCACAACTATGGCTACACCTTC. Its translation: CASSLGQHNYGYTF. The complete variable domain, with remaining parts taken from reference TRBV7-3 and TRBJ1-2, reads GAGVSQTPSNKVTEKGKYVELRCDPISGHTALYWYRQSLGQGPEFLIYFQGTGAADDSGLPNDRFFAVRPEGSVSTLKIQRTERGDSAVYLCASSLGQHNYGYTFGSGTRLTVV.

The V call is TRBV29-1, the J call TRBJ1-2; 10 nucleotides agree with TRBD1. The CDR3 spans 14 residues. Germline-derived CDR1 and CDR2 are SQVTM and ANQGSEA. Losses at the gene ends were 5 bases for V and 2 bases for J; bases not matched to a gene: 5. For the CDR3, the DNA is TGCAGCGTTCTGGGGACAGGGGTAAACTATGGCTACACCTTC. Its translation is CSVLGTGVNYGYTF.

The rearrangement uses TRBV7-8 and TRBJ1-4; D might be TRBD1 (6 bases). Looked up from germline, CDR1 is SGHVS and CDR2 is FQNEAQ. The CDR3 totals 16 residues. V lost 2 bases, J lost 8 bases, and 18 bases lay in between. This chain's CDR3 is CASSLRSGVGQEKLFF. CDR3 coding DNA: TGTGCCAGCAGCTTAAGGTCAGGGGTTGGTCAGGAAAAACTGTTTTTT. The full variable domain, its missing parts supplied by reference TRBV7-8 and TRBJ1-4, is GAGVSQSPRYKVAKRGQDVALRCDPISGHVSLFWYQQALGQGPEFLTYFQNEAQLDKSGLPSDRFFAERPEGSVSTLKIQRTQQEDSAVYLCASSLRSGVGQEKLFFGSGTQLSVL.

The gene calls are TRBV14 and TRBJ1-1, with D unclear. Trimming shortened V by 4 bases and J by 3 bases, and 15 bases separated the two germline ends. Germline V gives CDR1 SGHDN, CDR2 FVKESK. The CDR3 spans 15 residues. CDR3 region: CASSPLGEEDTEAFF. The CDR3, as DNA: TGTGCCAGCAGCCCCCTGGGAGAGGAAGACACTGAAGCTTTCTTT.

V and J are TRBV6-5 and TRBJ1-6; unclear D gene. V shed 6 bases and J shed 9 bases, with 15 bases lying between them. Germline values: CDR1 MNHEY, CDR2 SVGAGI. The CDR3 covers 14 residues. CDR3 nucleotide sequence: TGTGCCAGCAGCTCCGGACCCCGGGGTTCACCCCTCCACTTT. It codes for CASSSGPRGSPLHF.

V usage is TRBV3-1 (or the pseudogene TRBV3-2) and J usage is TRBJ2-7, with TRBD1 matching over 7 bases. The CDR3 sequence is 15 residues long. Per the germline V gene, CDR1 is LGHDT and CDR2 is YNNKEL (reference sequence). J gave up 4 bases and V 0 bases, and 6 bases lay outside the gene matches. This CDR3 is CASSQDPQGQYEQYF. CDR3 nucleotide sequence: TGTGCCAGCAGCCAAGATCCTCAGGGACAGTACGAGCAGTACTTC.

This clone has a single count. The chain carries TRBV5-1 and TRBJ1-2; D remains ambiguous. With 4 bases removed from V and 4 bases from J, the gap between germline ends came to 11 bases. The CDR3 is made up of 13 amino acids. Per the germline V gene, CDR1 is SGHRS and CDR2 is YFSETQ. The DNA of the CDR3 is TGCGCCAGCAGCCCCCAAGCCACCTATGGCTACACCTTC. Translated: CASSPQATYGYTF.

CDR3 in amino acids: CASSFTPAGDTQYF. The CDR3 nucleotides are TGTGCCAGCAGCTTCACGCCTGCGGGAGATACGCAGTATTTT. The chain has TRBV7-2 and TRBJ2-3; possibly TRBD2 for D (5 bases). The CDR3 spans 14 residues. Trimming pared 3 bases from V and 5 bases from J, leaving 12 bases between. Germline V gene sequence: CDR1 SGHTA, CDR2 FQGNSA.

The J gene is TRBJ1-1, the V gene TRBV7-8; D possibly corresponds to TRBD1 (5 bases). CDR3 size: 13 residues. Trimming pared 5 bases from V and 0 bases from J, leaving 7 bases between. Germline V CDR1 and CDR2: SGHVS, FQNEAQ. The CDR3 loop is CASSQQVNTEAFF. The CDR3 DNA is TGTGCCAGCAGCCAACAGGTGAACACTGAAGCTTTCTTT.

The chain uses TRBV27 and TRBJ2-2; possibly TRBD1 for D (5 bases). CDR3 length equals 15 residues. Germline CDR1 reads MNHEY; CDR2 reads SMNVEV (reference sequence). V dropped 2 bases and J dropped 2 bases, with 9 bases sitting between them. The CDR3 DNA is TGTGCCAGCAGTTTAAGACAGACAAACACCGGGGAGCTGTTTTTT. Translation: CASSLRQTNTGELFF.

This rearrangement joins TRBV2 to TRBJ1-6; TRBD1 is a possible D gene (5 bases). CDR3 length: 15 amino acids. Germline CDR1 is SNHLY and CDR2 is FYNNEI. V was clipped by 4 bases and J by 4 bases, with 11 bases between them. As DNA, the CDR3 is TGTGCCAGCAGTGTCTCAGGGCCTTATAATTCACCCCTCCACTTT. It is translated as CASSVSGPYNSPLHF.

The rearrangement joins TRBV13 to TRBJ1-6; 7 bases fit TRBD1. This CDR3 contains 14 residues. With V trimmed by 5 bases and J by 6 bases, 4 bases remained unmatched. In germline, CDR1 is PRHDT, CDR2 FYEKMQ (reference sequence). This CDR3 reads CASSAQGGNSPLHF. The CDR3, as DNA: TGTGCCAGCAGCGCTCAGGGGGGTAATTCACCCCTCCACTTT.

The count of this clone is one. This sequence joins TRBV6-5 and TRBJ1-1; D gene ambiguous. V gave up 5 bases and J gave up 8 bases, with 9 bases separating them. Germline-derived CDR1 and CDR2 are MNHEY and SVGAGI. The CDR3 length is 11 residues. CDR3 nucleotides: TGTGCCAGCAGTCCCGAGAGGGAAGCTTTCTTT. Protein sequence: CASSPEREAFF.

The rearrangement uses TRBV5-1 and TRBJ2-1; 12 bases line up with TRBD1. CDR1 is SGHRS, CDR2 YFSETQ, per germline. Trimming removed 4 bases from V and 6 bases from J; junction bases left unmatched: 5. The CDR3 is 15 residues long. DNA of the CDR3: TGCGCCAGCAGCGCCGGGACAGGGGGCTTCAATGAGCAGTTCTTC. Its translation is CASSAGTGGFNEQFF.

The V gene is TRBV4-2, the J gene TRBJ2-7; TRBD1 matches at 8 bases. The CDR3 is made up of 16 amino acids. Per the germline V gene, CDR1 is LGHNA and CDR2 is YNFKEQ. Trimming removed 1 base from V and 2 bases from J; junction bases left unmatched: 7. CDR3 region: CASSQVAGTGTYEQYF. CDR3 DNA: TGTGCCAGCAGCCAAGTAGCTGGGACAGGAACCTACGAGCAGTACTTC.

This chain connects TRBV2 to TRBJ2-2, with D possibly TRBD2 on 5 matching bases. The CDR3 consists of 15 residues. Germline CDR1 SNHLY, CDR2 FYNNEI. V dropped 8 bases and J dropped 4 bases, with 17 bases sitting between them. In DNA, the CDR3 is TGTGCCAGCGGACTCCCTCTGAAAAGCACCGGGGAGCTGTTTTTT. Protein sequence: CASGLPLKSTGELFF.

V gene TRBV20-1 combines with J gene TRBJ2-5, with D uncertain. The CDR3 loop spans 13 amino acids. Trimming took off 3 bases at V and 2 bases at J, with 10 bases between the two ends. Looked up from germline, CDR1 is DFQATT and CDR2 is SNEGSKA (reference sequence). This CDR3 reads CSASLPVQETQYF. The CDR3 nucleotides read TGCAGTGCTAGTCTACCGGTACAAGAGACCCAGTACTTC.